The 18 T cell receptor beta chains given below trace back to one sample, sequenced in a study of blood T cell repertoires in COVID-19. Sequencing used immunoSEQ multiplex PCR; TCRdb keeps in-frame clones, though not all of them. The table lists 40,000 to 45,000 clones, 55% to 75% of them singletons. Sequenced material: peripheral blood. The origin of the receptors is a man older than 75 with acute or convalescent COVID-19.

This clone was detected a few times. The CDR3 nucleotides read TGTGCCATCAGTGAAGCGGGGTCTGGAAACACCATATATTTT. This encodes CAISEAGSGNTIYF. This chain uses TRBV10-3 with TRBJ1-3; no firm D call. Trimming took 3 bases from V and 1 from J, leaving 7 bases between them. Germline CDR1 reads ENHRY; CDR2 reads SYGVKD. The length of the CDR3 is 14 residues.

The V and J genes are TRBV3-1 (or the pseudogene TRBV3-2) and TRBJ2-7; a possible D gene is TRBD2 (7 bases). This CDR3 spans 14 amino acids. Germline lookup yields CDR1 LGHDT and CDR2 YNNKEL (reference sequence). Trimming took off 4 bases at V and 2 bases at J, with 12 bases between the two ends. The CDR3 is CASSPGGTTYEQYF. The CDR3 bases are TGTGCCAGCAGCCCCGGGGGGACAACCTACGAGCAGTACTTC.

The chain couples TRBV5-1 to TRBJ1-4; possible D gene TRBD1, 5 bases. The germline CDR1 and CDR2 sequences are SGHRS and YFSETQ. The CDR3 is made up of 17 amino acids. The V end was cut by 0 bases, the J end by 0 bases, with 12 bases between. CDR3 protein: CASSLEARESTNEKLFF. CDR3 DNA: TGCGCCAGCAGCTTGGAAGCCAGGGAATCAACTAATGAAAAACTGTTTTTT.

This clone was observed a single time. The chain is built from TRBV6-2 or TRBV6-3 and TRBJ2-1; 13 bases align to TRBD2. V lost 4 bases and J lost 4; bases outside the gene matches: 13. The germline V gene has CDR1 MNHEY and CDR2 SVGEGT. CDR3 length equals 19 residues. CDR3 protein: CASSSQLAGGGIGYNEQFF. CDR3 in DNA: TGTGCCAGCAGTTCTCAACTAGCGGGAGGGGGAATCGGGTACAATGAGCAGTTCTTC.

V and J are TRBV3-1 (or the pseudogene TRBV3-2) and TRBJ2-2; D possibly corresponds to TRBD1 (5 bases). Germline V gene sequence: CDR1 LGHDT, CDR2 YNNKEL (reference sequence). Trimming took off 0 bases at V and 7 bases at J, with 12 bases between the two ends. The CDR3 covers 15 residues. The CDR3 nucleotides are TGTGCCAGCAGCCAAGACTTATCAGGGCACGGGGAGCTGTTTTTT. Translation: CASSQDLSGHGELFF.

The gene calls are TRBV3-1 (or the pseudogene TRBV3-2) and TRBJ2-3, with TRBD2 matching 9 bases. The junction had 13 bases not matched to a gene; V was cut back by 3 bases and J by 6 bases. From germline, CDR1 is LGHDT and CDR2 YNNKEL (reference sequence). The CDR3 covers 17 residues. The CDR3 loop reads CASSHPFGGGASDTQYF. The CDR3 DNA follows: TGTGCCAGCAGCCACCCCTTTGGCGGGGGGGCAAGTGATACGCAGTATTTT.

CDR3 DNA: TGTGCCAGCAGTCCTAACAGGGATGGGAACACTGAAGCTTTCTTT. It yields the protein CASSPNRDGNTEAFF. The chain is built from TRBV28 and TRBJ1-1, with a weak D call TRBD1 (6 bases). Trimming stripped 5 bases from V and 1 base from J, with 14 bases between. Germline V gives CDR1 MDHEN, CDR2 SYDVKM. This CDR3 comprises 15 residues.

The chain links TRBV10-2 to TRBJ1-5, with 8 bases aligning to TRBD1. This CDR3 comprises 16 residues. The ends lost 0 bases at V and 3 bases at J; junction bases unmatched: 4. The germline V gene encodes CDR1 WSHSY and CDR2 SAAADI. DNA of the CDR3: TGCGCCAGCAGTGAGTCCGACAGGGGCCCCAATCAGCCCCAGCATTTT. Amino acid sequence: CASSESDRGPNQPQHF.

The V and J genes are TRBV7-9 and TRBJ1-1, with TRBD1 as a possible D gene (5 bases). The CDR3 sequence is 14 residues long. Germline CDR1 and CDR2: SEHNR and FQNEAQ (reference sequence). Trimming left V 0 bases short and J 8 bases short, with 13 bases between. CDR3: CASSLAGSGREAFF. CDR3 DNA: TGTGCCAGCAGCTTAGCTGGTTCAGGGCGCGAAGCTTTCTTT. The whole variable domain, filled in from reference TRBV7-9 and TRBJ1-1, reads DTGVSQNPRHKITKRGQNVTFRCDPISEHNRLYWYRQTLGQGPEFLTYFQNEAQLEKSRLLSDRFSAERPKGSFSTLEIQRTEQGDSAMYLCASSLAGSGREAFFGQGTRLTVV.

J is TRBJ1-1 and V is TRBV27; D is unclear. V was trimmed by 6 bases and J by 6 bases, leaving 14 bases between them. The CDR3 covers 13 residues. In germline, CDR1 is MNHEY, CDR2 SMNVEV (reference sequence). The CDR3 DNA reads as TGTGCCAGCAGACTAGTCCCGGACGCTGAAGCTTTCTTT. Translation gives CASRLVPDAEAFF.

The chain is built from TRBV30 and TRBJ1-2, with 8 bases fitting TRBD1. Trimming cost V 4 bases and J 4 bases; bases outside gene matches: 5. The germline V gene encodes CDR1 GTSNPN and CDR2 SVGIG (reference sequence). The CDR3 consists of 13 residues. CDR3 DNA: TGTGCCTGGAATCTTGACAGGGGCTATGGCTACACCTTC. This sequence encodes CAWNLDRGYGYTF.

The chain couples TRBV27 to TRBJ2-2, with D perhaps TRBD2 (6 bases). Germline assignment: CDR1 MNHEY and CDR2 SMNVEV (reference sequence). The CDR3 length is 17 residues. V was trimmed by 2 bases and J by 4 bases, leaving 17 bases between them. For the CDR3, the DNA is TGTGCCAGCAGTTTAGCGGGGCAGGAATGGGGCACCGGGGAGCTGTTTTTT. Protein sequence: CASSLAGQEWGTGELFF.

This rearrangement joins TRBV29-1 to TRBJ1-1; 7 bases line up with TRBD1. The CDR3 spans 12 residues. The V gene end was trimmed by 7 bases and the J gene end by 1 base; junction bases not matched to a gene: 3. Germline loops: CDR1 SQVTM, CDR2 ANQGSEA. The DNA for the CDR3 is TGCAGCGAGGGACAGCAGAACACTGAAGCTTTCTTT. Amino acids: CSEGQQNTEAFF.

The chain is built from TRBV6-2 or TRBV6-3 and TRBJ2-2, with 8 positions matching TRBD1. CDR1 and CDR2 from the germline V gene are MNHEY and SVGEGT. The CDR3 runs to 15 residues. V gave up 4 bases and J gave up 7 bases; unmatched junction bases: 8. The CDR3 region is CASSSGDRLVGELFF. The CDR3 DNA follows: TGTGCCAGCAGTTCGGGGGACAGGCTCGTCGGGGAGCTGTTTTTT.

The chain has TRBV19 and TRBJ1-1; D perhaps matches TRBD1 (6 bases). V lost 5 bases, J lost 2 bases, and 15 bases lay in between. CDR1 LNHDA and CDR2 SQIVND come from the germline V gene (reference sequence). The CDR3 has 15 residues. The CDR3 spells CASSEAGTPNTEAFF. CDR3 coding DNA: TGTGCCAGTAGTGAAGCCGGGACACCAAACACTGAAGCTTTCTTT.

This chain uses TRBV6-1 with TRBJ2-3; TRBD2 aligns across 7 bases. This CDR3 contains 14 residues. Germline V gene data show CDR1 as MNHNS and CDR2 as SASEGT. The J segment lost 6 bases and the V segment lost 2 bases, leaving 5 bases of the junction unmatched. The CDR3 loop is CASSEMVGGDTQYF. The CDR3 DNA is TGTGCCAGCAGTGAAATGGTGGGAGGGGATACGCAGTATTTT.

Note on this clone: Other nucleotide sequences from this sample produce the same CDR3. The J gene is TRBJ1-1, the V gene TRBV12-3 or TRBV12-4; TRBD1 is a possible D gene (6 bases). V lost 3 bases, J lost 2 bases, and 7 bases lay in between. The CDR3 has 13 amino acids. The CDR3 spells CASSFRGNTEAFF. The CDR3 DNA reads TGTGCCAGCAGTTTCAGGGGTAACACTGAAGCTTTCTTT.

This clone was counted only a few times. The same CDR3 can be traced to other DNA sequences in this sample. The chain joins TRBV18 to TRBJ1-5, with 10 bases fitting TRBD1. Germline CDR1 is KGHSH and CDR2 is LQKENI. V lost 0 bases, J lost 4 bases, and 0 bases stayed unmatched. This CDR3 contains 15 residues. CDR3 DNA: TGTGCCAGCTCACCACCGGGACAGGGGAATCAGCCCCAGCATTTT. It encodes CASSPPGQGNQPQHF.